The 23 T cell receptor beta chains listed next were all sequenced from one sample in a study of CD8+CD57+ T cells in acquired aplastic anemia. For CDR3 and TCR beta VDJ profiling, genomic DNA was the template used. MiXCR was run by TCRdb on the reads, yielding one entry per CDR3 protein. The top ten hold roughly 8.7% of the sample, which has about 71,000 distinct CDR3 sequences, almost 55% seen once. Sequences were obtained from sorted CD4+, CD8+, or CD8+CD57+ T cells (not recorded which) from PBMCs. Receptors originate from a human donor in good health, serving as a control.

V and J are TRBV25-1 and TRBJ1-1; 7 bases align to TRBD1. This CDR3 has 14 residues. V shed 6 bases and J 3 bases; nucleotides not matched to a gene: 7. Germline CDR1 reads MGHDK; CDR2 reads SYGVNS. The CDR3 nucleotides are TGTGCCAGCAGCCTCGACAGGGCCGACACTGAAGCTTTCTTT. This translates into CASSLDRADTEAFF. Using reference TRBV25-1 and TRBJ1-1 for the parts outside the CDR3, the full variable domain is EADIYQTPRYLVIGTGKKITLECSQTMGHDKMYWYQQDPGMELHLIHYSYGVNSTEKGDLSSESTVSRIRTEHFPLTLESARPSHTSQYLCASSLDRADTEAFFGQGTRLTVV.

In its sample, this clonotype was seen many times. The V gene is TRBV20-1, the J gene TRBJ2-7; maybe TRBD1 (6 bases). Germline loops: CDR1 DFQATT, CDR2 SNEGSKA (reference sequence). The CDR3 loop spans 13 amino acids. V lost 1 base and J lost 3, with 10 bases in between. The CDR3 here is CSARVQGSYEQYF. DNA of the CDR3: TGCAGTGCTAGAGTCCAGGGGAGCTACGAGCAGTACTTC.

As regards this clonotype: At one boundary the junction diverges from the germline segment, which might be a read error. The chain is built from TRBV2 and TRBJ2-5; 10 bases agree with TRBD2. This CDR3 spans 15 amino acids. CDR1 and CDR2 from the germline V gene are SNHLY and FYNNEI. CDR3: CASSEATSGQETQYF. The CDR3 DNA reads as TGCGCCAGCAGTGAAGCGACTAGCGGGCAAGAGACCCAGTACTTC. The whole variable domain, filled in from reference TRBV2 and TRBJ2-5, reads EPEVTQTPSHQVTQMGQEVILRCVPISNHLYFYWYRQILGQKVEFLVSFYNNEISEKSEIFDDQFSVERPDGSNFTLKIRSTKLEDSAMYFCASSEATSGQETQYFGPGTRLLVL.

V usage is TRBV30 and J usage is TRBJ1-2, with 7 bases that match TRBD1. The V segment lost 2 bases and the J segment 3 bases; nucleotides outside the gene matches: 3. Per germline, CDR1 GTSNPN and CDR2 SVGIG (reference sequence). The CDR3 extends over 13 amino acids. The CDR3 spells CAWSPQGYYGYTF. In DNA, the CDR3 is TGTGCCTGGAGTCCACAGGGGTACTATGGCTACACCTTC.

This clonotype was recorded many times. The chain combines TRBV11-2 with TRBJ1-5; D not certain. Germline lookup yields CDR1 SGHAT and CDR2 FQNNGV. This CDR3 comprises 15 residues. Trimming removed 0 bases from V and 4 bases from J, with 10 bases in between. CDR3 sequence: CASSLDDARNQPQHF. The CDR3 nucleotides read TGTGCCAGCAGCTTAGATGACGCGAGGAATCAGCCCCAGCATTTT.

This clonotype was seen ten or more times. CDR3 coding DNA: TGTGCCAGCAGCTTGTGGTACACAGGGATAGGAGGGGACACTGAAGCTTTCTTT. Protein product: CASSLWYTGIGGDTEAFF. This chain links TRBV5-5 with TRBJ1-1; tentative D call: TRBD1 (6 bases). In germline, CDR1 is SGHKS, CDR2 YYEKEE (reference sequence). This CDR3 comprises 18 residues. V shed 1 base and J shed 3 bases, with 22 bases lying between them.

The chain employs TRBV19 and TRBJ2-7; 10 bases fit TRBD2. Trimming at V came to 5 bases and at J to 1 base, leaving 8 bases not matched to a gene. CDR3 length: 16 amino acids. Germline CDR1 LNHDA, CDR2 SQIVND (reference sequence). CDR3 in DNA: TGTGCCAGTAGTGTTGGGCTAGCGGGAGATTCCTACGAGCAGTACTTC. It yields the protein CASSVGLAGDSYEQYF.

This clonotype rates as medium-sized. The chain is built from TRBV10-2 and TRBJ2-6; TRBD1 agrees at 7 bases. Per the germline V gene, CDR1 is WSHSY and CDR2 is SAAADI. The junction had 5 bases not matched to a gene; V was cut back by 5 bases and J by 4 bases. The CDR3 extends over 15 amino acids. CDR3 residues: CASSTTGSGANVLTF. CDR3 nucleotide sequence: TGCGCCAGCAGTACGACAGGGTCCGGGGCCAACGTCCTGACTTTC.

The chain uses TRBV19 and TRBJ2-7; TRBD1 agrees at 7 bases. Germline assignment: CDR1 LNHDA and CDR2 SQIVND (reference sequence). V gave up 9 bases and J gave up 6 bases; unmatched junction bases: 14. The CDR3 covers 14 residues. The DNA for the CDR3 is TGTGCCAGCAGCTTATTCGACAGGGCGTTCGAGCAGTACTTC. Translated: CASSLFDRAFEQYF. Using reference TRBV19 and TRBJ2-7 for the parts outside the CDR3, the full variable domain is DGGITQSPKYLFRKEGQNVTLSCEQNLNHDAMYWYRQDPGQGLRLIYYSQIVNDFQKGDIAEGYSVSREKKESFPLTVTSAQKNPTAFYLCASSLFDRAFEQYFGPGTRLTVT.

The DNA of the CDR3 is TGTGCCAGCAGCGGGGCGCAGGGGCAGAGCACAGATACGCAGTATTTT. The encoded protein is CASSGAQGQSTDTQYF. The V call is TRBV19, the J call TRBJ2-3, with D tentatively TRBD2 (7 bases). Germline values: CDR1 LNHDA, CDR2 SQIVND (reference sequence). This CDR3 is 16 amino acids long. The germline V and J ends were trimmed by 9 bases and 0 bases, with 19 bases remaining between them.

This clonotype came up many times. The chain carries TRBV7-9 and TRBJ2-1; a weak D match, TRBD2 (6 bases). The V end was cut by 3 bases, the J end by 5 bases, with 14 bases between. The CDR3 sequence is 15 residues long. Germline-derived CDR1 and CDR2 are SEHNR and FQNEAQ (reference sequence). The CDR3 nucleotides read TGTGCCAGCAGCTTTGGTGCGGGACTTCACAATGAGCAGTTCTTC. It encodes CASSFGAGLHNEQFF.

This chain joins TRBV5-1 and TRBJ2-7, with 7 bases lining up with TRBD1. Per germline, CDR1 SGHRS and CDR2 YFSETQ. After removal of 4 bases from V and 7 bases from J, the junction contained 17 bases not matched to a gene. The CDR3 loop spans 16 amino acids. The CDR3 loop reads CASSDDRDRAWGEQYF. The DNA for the CDR3 is TGCGCCAGCAGCGACGACAGGGACCGGGCTTGGGGGGAGCAGTACTTC.

The rearrangement uses TRBV19 and TRBJ1-2; D remains unclear. Trimming took 0 bases from V and 4 from J, leaving 12 bases between them. This CDR3 comprises 15 residues. Germline V gives CDR1 LNHDA, CDR2 SQIVND (reference sequence). DNA of the CDR3: TGTGCCAGTAGTATAGAATGGAACAGTGTCTATGGCTACACCTTC. Its protein is CASSIEWNSVYGYTF.

This clonotype was found many times. J is TRBJ2-5 and V is TRBV5-4, with D hard to call. Germline V gives CDR1 SGHNT, CDR2 YYREEE (reference sequence). This CDR3 has 13 amino acids. V gave up 0 bases and J gave up 3 bases, with 6 bases separating them. The CDR3 nucleotides are TGTGCCAGCAGCTTGGACGCCAAAGAGACCCAGTACTTC. Encoded protein: CASSLDAKETQYF.

This clonotype was picked up many times. V usage is TRBV7-9 and J usage is TRBJ1-4; D remains unclear. The V end lost 1 base, the J end lost 3 bases, and 9 bases lay between the germline ends. Germline V gene data show CDR1 as SEHNR and CDR2 as FQNEAQ (reference sequence). CDR3 size: 15 residues. The CDR3: CASSLGTSSNEKLFF. CDR3 coding DNA: TGTGCCAGCAGCTTAGGGACGTCGTCTAATGAAAAACTGTTTTTT.

The chain carries TRBV25-1 and TRBJ2-7; D perhaps matches TRBD2 (5 bases). This CDR3 is 15 amino acids long. Trimming shortened V by 6 bases and J by 4 bases, and 19 bases separated the two germline ends. Germline CDR1 MGHDK, CDR2 SYGVNS. CDR3 bases: TGTGCCAGCAGGGAAAAGGACGGACTTGTGTACGAGCAGTACTTC. Its protein is CASREKDGLVYEQYF.

This clonotype has at least ten counts. This chain links TRBV7-9 with TRBJ2-4; maybe TRBD2 (5 bases). This CDR3 spans 16 amino acids. The ends were cut back, 1 base at V and 2 bases at J, with 12 bases in the middle. Germline V CDR1 and CDR2: SEHNR, FQNEAQ (reference sequence). CDR3 protein: CASSLVEGRSKNIQYF. In DNA, the CDR3 is TGTGCCAGCAGCTTAGTTGAGGGCCGTTCCAAAAACATTCAGTACTTC.

This clonotype was observed at least ten times. The chain combines TRBV12-3 or TRBV12-4 with TRBJ1-1, with D maybe TRBD1 (6 bases). Between the trimmed V and J ends, which lost 7 bases and 3 bases, there was a span of 12 bases. The CDR3 spans 13 residues. CDR3 sequence reads: CASNQGSDTEAFF. CDR3 DNA sequence: TGTGCCAGCAATCAGGGGAGTGACACTGAAGCTTTCTTT.

V usage is TRBV15 and J usage is TRBJ1-6, with a tentative D call TRBD1 (5 bases). From germline, CDR1 is LNHNV and CDR2 YYDKDF (reference sequence). The length of the CDR3 is 15 residues. Between the trimmed V and J ends, which lost 5 bases and 10 bases, there was a span of 18 bases. The CDR3 loop reads CATSGDGLRGSPLHF. The CDR3 coding sequence is TGTGCCACCAGCGGGGACGGCCTTCGGGGCTCACCCCTCCACTTT.

The rearrangement links TRBV2 to TRBJ1-2; 12 bases fit TRBD1. J lost 5 bases, V lost 2 bases, and 3 bases had no gene match. Germline lookup yields CDR1 SNHLY and CDR2 FYNNEI. This CDR3 has 15 amino acids. CDR3: CASSEMGQGAYGYTF. Written as DNA, the CDR3 is TGTGCCAGCAGTGAAATGGGACAGGGGGCATATGGCTACACCTTC.

There are many counts of this clonotype. J is TRBJ2-1 and V is TRBV19, with 7 bases matching TRBD2. Trimming at V came to 1 base and at J to 9 bases, leaving 3 bases not matched to a gene. The germline gives CDR1 LNHDA, CDR2 SQIVND (reference sequence). The CDR3 covers 13 residues. As DNA, the CDR3 is TGTGCCAGTAGTATAGTATCGGGGGGTGAGCAGTTCTTC. Residues: CASSIVSGGEQFF.

The CDR3 DNA reads as TGCAGCGTGAGGGTGCGGACTGAAGCTTTCTTT. Protein product: CSVRVRTEAFF. This chain joins TRBV29-1 and TRBJ1-1; no reliable D call. V gave up 6 bases and J gave up 5 bases, with 10 bases separating them. CDR1 SQVTM and CDR2 ANQGSEA come from the germline V gene. This CDR3 is built from 11 residues.

This chain uses TRBV9 with TRBJ1-6, with D unresolved. CDR3 length: 14 residues. The germline CDR1 and CDR2 sequences are SGDLS and YYNGEE. V shed 2 bases and J shed 6 bases, with 9 bases lying between them. CDR3 DNA sequence: TGTGCCAGCAGCGTGGGGTCCATTAATTCACCCCTCCACTTT. This sequence encodes CASSVGSINSPLHF.